This T cell receptor beta chain was sequenced in a study of PD-L1 blockade in urothelial cancer. Overall study: Blood analyses occurred 3 weeks (second dose) and 6 weeks post treatment start. Median blood clonality was roughly 0.087, with some 89,000 unique TCRs. Study-wide findings and caveats: Those with durable benefit had larger increases in tumor-associated blood clones at 3 weeks.

Data came from immunoSEQ multiplex PCR; TCRdb stores just in-frame clones and leaves some out. Here the sample spans around 80,000 clones, about nine tenths being singletons. A word on this clone: Its cognate antigen is unknown.

This CDR3 comprises 19 residues. V gave up 3 bases and J gave up 4 bases; unmatched junction bases: 15. The germline V gene encodes CDR1 KGHSH and CDR2 LQKENI. The receptor's source is a woman in her 70s with urothelial cancer. This chain connects TRBV18 to TRBJ2-1, with TRBD2 identical over 10 bases. The sequences come from PBMCs, collected around atezolizumab (anti-PD-L1) treatment. This chain's CDR3 is CASSPNRRAGLADYNEQFF. The CDR3 DNA sequence: TGTGCCAGCTCACCGAATCGGCGTGCTGGACTAGCGGATTACAATGAGCAGTTCTTC.